The clone carrying this TCR beta chain counts as medium-sized. The antigen remains unidentified. Prior to thyroid surgery, none of the patients had received any treatment. Per the authors' pipeline: Clinicopathological groups differed in CDR3, with these differences serving to build a distant-metastasis classifier for papillary thyroid cancer. With MiXCR, TCRdb reprocessed the PCR reads. TCRdb, rather than the study authors, made the V and J calls. Among tens of thousands of clones, around 15% were seen once, and the ten largest hold around an eighth. This entry belongs to a study of metastatic and nonmetastatic thyroid tumors. The overall study: Repertoires of blood and of tissue (tumor or nodule) from malignant and benign thyroid patients were compared. Study results and limitations: Significantly greater TCR beta diversity was reportedly found in malignant thyroid tumors than in benign nodules (in blood and tumor).

V dropped 4 bases and J dropped 2; count of bases not matched to a gene: 14. The CDR3 has 19 amino acids. CDR1 and CDR2 from the germline V gene are LGHNA and YNFKEQ. The sequence was obtained from a female donor with papillary thyroid cancer or a benign thyroid nodule (not recorded which). Some clones in this sample may be carry-over from other donors' samples. Sample: blood. The chain employs TRBV4-2 and TRBJ2-1; TRBD2 matches 10 bases. CDR3 sequence reads: CASSPKTSGYMGPYNEQFF. The DNA of the CDR3 is TGTGCCAGCAGCCCAAAGACTAGCGGGTACATGGGGCCCTACAATGAGCAGTTCTTC.